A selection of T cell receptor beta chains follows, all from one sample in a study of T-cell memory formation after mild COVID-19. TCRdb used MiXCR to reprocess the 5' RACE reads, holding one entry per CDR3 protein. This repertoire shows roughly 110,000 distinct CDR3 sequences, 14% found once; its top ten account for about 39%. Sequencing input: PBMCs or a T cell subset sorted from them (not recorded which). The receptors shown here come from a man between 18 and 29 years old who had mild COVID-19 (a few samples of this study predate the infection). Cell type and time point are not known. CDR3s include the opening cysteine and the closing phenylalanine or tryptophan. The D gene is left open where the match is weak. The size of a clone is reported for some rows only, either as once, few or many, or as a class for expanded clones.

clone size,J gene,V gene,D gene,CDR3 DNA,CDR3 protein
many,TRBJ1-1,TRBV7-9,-,TGTGCCAGCAGTACCCGGACTGGGGCTTTCTTT,CASSTRTGAFF
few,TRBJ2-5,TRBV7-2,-,TGTGCCAGCAGCTTAGCCGGTCAGGGGATCGACACCCAGTACTTC,CASSLAGQGIDTQYF
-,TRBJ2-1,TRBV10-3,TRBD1,TGTGCCATCAGTGAGGTTGGGGACAGACCCTACAATGAGCAGTTCTTC,CAISEVGDRPYNEQFF
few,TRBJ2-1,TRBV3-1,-,TGTGCCAGCAGCCAAGAGGCGGGGTACAATGAGCAGTTCTTC,CASSQEAGYNEQFF
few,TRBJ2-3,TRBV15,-,TGTGCCACCAGCAGAGTGGGAGGTTACACAGATACGCAGTATTTT,CATSRVGGYTDTQYF
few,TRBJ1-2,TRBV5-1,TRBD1,TGCGCCAGCAGCTCGGGGACAGTTGATTTTAACTATGGCTACACCTTC,CASSSGTVDFNYGYTF
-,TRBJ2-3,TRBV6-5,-,TGTGCCAGCAGTTACTCCCCCGAGGACAGATCAGATACGCAGTATTTT,CASSYSPEDRSDTQYF
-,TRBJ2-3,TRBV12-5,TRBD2,TGTGCTAGTGGTTTGGCCCGGGAGGGAGATACGCAGTATTTT,CASGLAREGDTQYF
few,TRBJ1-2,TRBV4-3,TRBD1,TGCGCCAGCAGCCAAGATCCGGGACAGGTACCCGGCTACACCTTC,CASSQDPGQVPGYTF
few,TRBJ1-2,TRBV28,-,TGTGCCAGCAGTCGAGCTCCCTATGGCTACACCTTC,CASSRAPYGYTF
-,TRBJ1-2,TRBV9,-,TGTGCCAGCAGCCCTGGTGTAACTAACTATGGCTACACCTTC,CASSPGVTNYGYTF
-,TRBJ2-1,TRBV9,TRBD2,TGTGCCAGCAGCCCCGGAGCGGGGGGGCCTGATGAGCAGTTCTTC,CASSPGAGGPDEQFF
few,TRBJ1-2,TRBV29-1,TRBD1,TGCAGCGTTGAGGGCAGGGGGGAAGGCTATGGCTACACCTTC,CSVEGRGEGYGYTF
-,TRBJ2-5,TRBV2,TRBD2,TGTGCCAGCAGTGAAGTGGCTAGCGGGGACATCCTCCAAGAGACCCAGTACTTC,CASSEVASGDILQETQYF
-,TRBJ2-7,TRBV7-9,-,TGTGCCAGCAGCGACGCACAGGACTCCTACGAGCAGTACTTC,CASSDAQDSYEQYF
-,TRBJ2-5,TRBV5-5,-,TGTGCCAGCAGCATTACGGGGGGCCGGCAAGAGACCCAGTACTTC,CASSITGGRQETQYF
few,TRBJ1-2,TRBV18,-,TGTGCCAGCTCGACTGACTATGGCTACACCTTC,CASSTDYGYTF
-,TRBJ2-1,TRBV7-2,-,TGTGCCAGCAGCTTAGCATATGAGCAGTTCTTC,CASSLAYEQFF
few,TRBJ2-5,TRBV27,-,TGTGCCAGCAGTTTGGGCACCGGAGAGACCCAGTACTTC,CASSLGTGETQYF
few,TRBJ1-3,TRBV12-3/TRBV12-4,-,TGTGCCAGCAGTTTAGGCGGGGAAGTTGGAAACACCATATATTTT,CASSLGGEVGNTIYF
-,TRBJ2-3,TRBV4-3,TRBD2,TGCGCCAGCAGCCAAGGTGTAGCGGGGGGGAGCACAGATACGCAGTATTTT,CASSQGVAGGSTDTQYF
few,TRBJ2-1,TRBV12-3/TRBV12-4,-,TGTGCCAGCGCGAGGGGGGTCTACAATGAGCAGTTCTTC,CASARGVYNEQFF
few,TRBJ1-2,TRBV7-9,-,TGTGCCAGCAGCTTTGCGGGAACCGGAGGCTACACCTTC,CASSFAGTGGYTF
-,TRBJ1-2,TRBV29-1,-,TGCAGCGTTGCACGGGGGGACTATGGCTACACCTTC,CSVARGDYGYTF
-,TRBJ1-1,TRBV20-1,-,TGCAGTGCTATGAGGGGGGAGAACACTGAAGCTTTCTTT,CSAMRGENTEAFF
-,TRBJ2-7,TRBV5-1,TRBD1,TGCGCCAGCAGCAATGCACAGGGGCTCCACATAACTTCCTACGAGCAGTACTTC,CASSNAQGLHITSYEQYF
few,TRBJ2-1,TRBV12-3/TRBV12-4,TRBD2,TGTGCCAGCACCCCCGGGACTAGCAGGGCCTACAATGAGCAGTTCTTC,CASTPGTSRAYNEQFF
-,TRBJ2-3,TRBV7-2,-,TGTGCCAGCACCAACTGGTCGGGAGATACGCAGTATTTT,CASTNWSGDTQYF
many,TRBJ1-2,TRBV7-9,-,TGTGCCAGCAGCTTAGCGGGTCAGGGGCCGGACTATGGCTACACCTTC,CASSLAGQGPDYGYTF
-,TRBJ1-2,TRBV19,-,TGTGCCAGTCTCTCAGGGGACTATGGCTACACCTTC,CASLSGDYGYTF
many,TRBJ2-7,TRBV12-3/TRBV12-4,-,TGTGCCAGCAGTTTGGGGGCCTACGAGCAGTACTTC,CASSLGAYEQYF
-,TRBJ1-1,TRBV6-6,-,TGTGCCAGCAGTTACGGCAGGATGAACACTGAAGCTTTCTTT,CASSYGRMNTEAFF
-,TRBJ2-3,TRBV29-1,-,TGCAGCGTTGAAGGGGGGGTCGAGAGCACAGATACGCAGTATTTT,CSVEGGVESTDTQYF
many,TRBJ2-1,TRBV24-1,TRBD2,TGTGCCACCAGTGACCGACTAGCGGGGGTGAACTACAATGAGCAGTTCTTC,CATSDRLAGVNYNEQFF
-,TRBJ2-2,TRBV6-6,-,TGTGCCAGCAGTTACTCGTCCGGGTCCGGGGAGCTGTTTTTT,CASSYSSGSGELFF
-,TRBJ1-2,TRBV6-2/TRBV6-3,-,TGTGCCAGCAGTTACTCGGGCAACTATGGCTACACCTTC,CASSYSGNYGYTF
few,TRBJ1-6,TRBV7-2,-,TGTGCCAGCAGCGTCTCGGGAAATTCACCCCTCCACTTT,CASSVSGNSPLHF
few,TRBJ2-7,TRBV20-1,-,TGCAGTGCTTCCCCTACGGGCCCCGGCCCCAGCGAGCAGTACTTC,CSASPTGPGPSEQYF
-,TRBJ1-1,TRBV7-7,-,TGTGCTAGCAGCTTAAAGGGGCTGAACACTGAAGCTTTCTTT,CASSLKGLNTEAFF